This TCR beta chain was recovered during a study of blood T cell repertoires in COVID-19. Original handling: Counts of nucleated cells, estimated from reference gene primer amplification, were obtained. TCRdb's copy holds only in-frame clones and misses some; the assay was immunoSEQ multiplex PCR. V and J calls and clone size are given by that table; D and trimming were obtained from the DNA. The table records about 110,000 clones, 80% to 90% of them present only once. There are 14 residues in the CDR3. V was trimmed by 0 bases and J by 3 bases, leaving 6 bases between them. Looked up from germline, CDR1 is SGDLS and CDR2 is YYNGEE.

V gene TRBV9 combines with J gene TRBJ2-2; no definite D call. The origin of this receptor is a human donor in a cohort sampled during active COVID-19. The material sequenced was peripheral blood. The CDR3 DNA reads TGTGCCAGCAGCGTAGACGGAGACACCGGGGAGCTGTTTTTT. Its protein product is CASSVDGDTGELFF.